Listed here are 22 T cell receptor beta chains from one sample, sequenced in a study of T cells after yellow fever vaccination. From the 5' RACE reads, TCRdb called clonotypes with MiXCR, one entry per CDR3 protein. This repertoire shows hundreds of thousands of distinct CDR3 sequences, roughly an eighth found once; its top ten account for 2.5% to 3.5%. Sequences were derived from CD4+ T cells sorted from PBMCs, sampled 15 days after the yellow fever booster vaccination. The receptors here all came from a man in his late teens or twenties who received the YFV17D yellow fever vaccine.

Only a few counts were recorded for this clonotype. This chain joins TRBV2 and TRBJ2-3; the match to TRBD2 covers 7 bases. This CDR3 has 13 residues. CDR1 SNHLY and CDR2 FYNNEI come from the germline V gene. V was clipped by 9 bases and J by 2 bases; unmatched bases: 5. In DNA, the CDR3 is TGTGCCAGTGGGGGGGAATACACAGATACGCAGTATTTT. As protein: CASGGEYTDTQYF.

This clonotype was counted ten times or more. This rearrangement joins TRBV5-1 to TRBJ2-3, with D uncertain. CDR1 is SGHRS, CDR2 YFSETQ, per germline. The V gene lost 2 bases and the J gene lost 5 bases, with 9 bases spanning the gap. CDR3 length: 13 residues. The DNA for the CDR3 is TGCGCCAGCAGCTTCGCCGGCGAAGATACGCAGTATTTT. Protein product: CASSFAGEDTQYF. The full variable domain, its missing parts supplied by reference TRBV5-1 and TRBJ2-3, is KAGVTQTPRYLIKTRGQQVTLSCSPISGHRSVSWYQQTPGQGLQFLFEYFSETQRNKGNFPGRFSGRQFSNSRSEMNVSTLELGDSALYLCASSFAGEDTQYFGPGTRLTVL.

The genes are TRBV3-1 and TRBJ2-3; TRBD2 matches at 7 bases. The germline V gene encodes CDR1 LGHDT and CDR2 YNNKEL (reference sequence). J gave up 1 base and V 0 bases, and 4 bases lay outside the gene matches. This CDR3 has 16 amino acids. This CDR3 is CASSQDRLAGTDTQYF. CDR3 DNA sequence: TGTGCCAGCAGCCAAGATAGACTAGCTGGCACAGATACGCAGTATTTT.

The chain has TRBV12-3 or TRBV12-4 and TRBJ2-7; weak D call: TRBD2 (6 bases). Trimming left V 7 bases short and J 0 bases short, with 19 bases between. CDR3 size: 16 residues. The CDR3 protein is CASTLGRPWISYEQYV. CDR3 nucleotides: TGTGCCAGCACATTAGGGAGGCCATGGATCTCCTACGAGCAGTACGTC.

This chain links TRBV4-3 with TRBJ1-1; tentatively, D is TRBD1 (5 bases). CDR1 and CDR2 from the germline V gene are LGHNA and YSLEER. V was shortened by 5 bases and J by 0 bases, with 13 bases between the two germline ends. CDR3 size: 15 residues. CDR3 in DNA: TGCGCCAGCAGCACTGCCTGGGGGGTGAACACTGAAGCTTTCTTT. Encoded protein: CASSTAWGVNTEAFF.

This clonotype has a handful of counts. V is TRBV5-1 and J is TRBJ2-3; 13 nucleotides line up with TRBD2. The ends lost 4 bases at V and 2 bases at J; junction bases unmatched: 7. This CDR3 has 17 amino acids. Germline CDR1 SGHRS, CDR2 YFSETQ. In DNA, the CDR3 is TGCGCCAGCAGCCCTCAGACTAGCGGGGGGTTCACAGATACGCAGTATTTT. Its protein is CASSPQTSGGFTDTQYF.

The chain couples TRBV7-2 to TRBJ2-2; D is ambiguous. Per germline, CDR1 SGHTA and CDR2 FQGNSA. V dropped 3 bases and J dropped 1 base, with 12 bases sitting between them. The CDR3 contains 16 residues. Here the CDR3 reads CASSFQPSGNTGELFF. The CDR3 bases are TGTGCCAGCAGCTTCCAGCCGTCGGGGAACACCGGGGAGCTGTTTTTT. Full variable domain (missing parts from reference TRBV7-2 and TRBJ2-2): GAGVSQSPSNKVTEKGKDVELRCDPISGHTALYWYRQSLGQGLEFLIYFQGNSAPDKSGLPSDRFSAERTGGSVSTLTIQRTQQEDSAVYLCASSFQPSGNTGELFFGEGSRLTVL.

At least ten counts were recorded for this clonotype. CDR3 sequence reads: CASSLEGGQGYEQYF. The CDR3 DNA sequence: TGTGCCAGCAGTTTAGAGGGGGGACAGGGCTACGAGCAGTACTTC. The chain links TRBV12-3 or TRBV12-4 to TRBJ2-7; 9 bases fit TRBD1. The CDR3 is 15 residues long. J gave up 3 bases and V 1 base, and 4 bases lay outside the gene matches.

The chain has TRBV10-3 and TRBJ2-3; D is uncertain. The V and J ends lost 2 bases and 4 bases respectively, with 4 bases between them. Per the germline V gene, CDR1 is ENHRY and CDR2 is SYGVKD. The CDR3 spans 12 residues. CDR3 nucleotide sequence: TGTGCCATCAGTGAGACCCCAGATACGCAGTATTTT. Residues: CAISETPDTQYF.

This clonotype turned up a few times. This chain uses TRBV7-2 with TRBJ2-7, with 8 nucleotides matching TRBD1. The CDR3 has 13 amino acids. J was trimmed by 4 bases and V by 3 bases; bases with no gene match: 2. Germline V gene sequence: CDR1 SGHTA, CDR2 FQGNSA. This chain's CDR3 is CASSFDRGYEQYF. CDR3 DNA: TGTGCCAGCAGCTTCGACAGGGGATACGAGCAGTACTTC.

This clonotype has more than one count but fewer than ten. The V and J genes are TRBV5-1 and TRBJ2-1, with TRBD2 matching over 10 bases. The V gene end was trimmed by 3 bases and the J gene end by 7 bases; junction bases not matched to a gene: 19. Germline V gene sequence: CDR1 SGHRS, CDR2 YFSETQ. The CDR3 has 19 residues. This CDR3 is CASSSDLAGGTPGGNEQFF. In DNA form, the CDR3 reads TGCGCCAGCAGCTCCGATTTAGCGGGGGGCACACCCGGGGGAAATGAGCAGTTCTTC. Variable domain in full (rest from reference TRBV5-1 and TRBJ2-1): KAGVTQTPRYLIKTRGQQVTLSCSPISGHRSVSWYQQTPGQGLQFLFEYFSETQRNKGNFPGRFSGRQFSNSRSEMNVSTLELGDSALYLCASSSDLAGGTPGGNEQFFGPGTRLTVL.

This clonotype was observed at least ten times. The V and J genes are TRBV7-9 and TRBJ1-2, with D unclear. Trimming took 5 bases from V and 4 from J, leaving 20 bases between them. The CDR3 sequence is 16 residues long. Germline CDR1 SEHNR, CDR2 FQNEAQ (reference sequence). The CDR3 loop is CASSKYPVQEGYGYTF. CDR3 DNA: TGTGCCAGCAGCAAATATCCCGTTCAGGAGGGCTATGGCTACACCTTC. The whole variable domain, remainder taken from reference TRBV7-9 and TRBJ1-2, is DTGVSQNPRHKITKRGQNVTFRCDPISEHNRLYWYRQTLGQGPEFLTYFQNEAQLEKSRLLSDRFSAERPKGSFSTLEIQRTEQGDSAMYLCASSKYPVQEGYGYTFGSGTRLTVV.

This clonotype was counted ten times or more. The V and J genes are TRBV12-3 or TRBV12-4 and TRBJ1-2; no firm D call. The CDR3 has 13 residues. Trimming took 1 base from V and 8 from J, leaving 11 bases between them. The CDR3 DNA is TGTGCCAGCAGTTTAGGGGAATTACGCGGCTACACCTTC. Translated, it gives CASSLGELRGYTF.

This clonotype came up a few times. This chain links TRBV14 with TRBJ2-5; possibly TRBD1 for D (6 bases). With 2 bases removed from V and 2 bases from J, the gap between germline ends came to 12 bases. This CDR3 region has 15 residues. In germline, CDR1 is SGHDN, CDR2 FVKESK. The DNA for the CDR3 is TGTGCCAGCAGCCAATTGGGACACTCACAAGAGACCCAGTACTTC. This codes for CASSQLGHSQETQYF.

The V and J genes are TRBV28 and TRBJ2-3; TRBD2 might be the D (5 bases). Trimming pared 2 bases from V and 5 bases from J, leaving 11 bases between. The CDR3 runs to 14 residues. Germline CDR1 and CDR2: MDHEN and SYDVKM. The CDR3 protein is CASSLRQDLDTQYF. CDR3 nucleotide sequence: TGTGCCAGCAGTTTACGGCAGGACTTAGATACGCAGTATTTT.

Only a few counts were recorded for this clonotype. The CDR3 is CASSPRDRGDQFF. CDR3 sequence (DNA): TGTGCCAGCAGCCCTAGGGACAGGGGGGATCAGTTCTTC. The genes are TRBV6-5 and TRBJ2-1, with 11 bases fitting TRBD1. This CDR3 contains 13 residues. Germline values: CDR1 MNHEY, CDR2 SVGAGI. The V segment lost 6 bases and the J segment 13 bases; nucleotides outside the gene matches: 8.

The CDR3 spells CASSQTSGGAQGIQETQYF. CDR3 sequence (DNA): TGTGCCAGCAGCCAAACTAGCGGGGGGGCCCAGGGAATCCAAGAGACCCAGTACTTC. The rearrangement joins TRBV7-3 to TRBJ2-5; 13 bases fit TRBD2. The CDR3 contains 19 residues. The ends lost 5 bases at V and 1 base at J; junction bases unmatched: 13. In germline, CDR1 is SGHTA, CDR2 FQGTGA.

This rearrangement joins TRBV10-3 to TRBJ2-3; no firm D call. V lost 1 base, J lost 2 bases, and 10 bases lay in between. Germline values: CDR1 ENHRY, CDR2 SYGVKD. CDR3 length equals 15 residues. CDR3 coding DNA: TGTGCCATCAGTGAGTTGGAATTGGTCACAGATACGCAGTATTTT. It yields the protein CAISELELVTDTQYF.

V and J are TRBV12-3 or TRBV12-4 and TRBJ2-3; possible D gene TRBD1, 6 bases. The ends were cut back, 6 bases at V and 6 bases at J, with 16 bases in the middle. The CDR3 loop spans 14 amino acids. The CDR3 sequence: CASSPQGISDTQYF. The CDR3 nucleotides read TGTGCCAGCAGCCCACAGGGAATTTCGGATACGCAGTATTTT.

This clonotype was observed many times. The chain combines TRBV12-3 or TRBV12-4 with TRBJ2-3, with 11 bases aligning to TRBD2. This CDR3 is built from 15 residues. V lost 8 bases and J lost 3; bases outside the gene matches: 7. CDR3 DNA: TGTGCCAGCGCGCCGATAGCGGGGGGGACAGATACGCAGTATTTT. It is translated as CASAPIAGGTDTQYF.

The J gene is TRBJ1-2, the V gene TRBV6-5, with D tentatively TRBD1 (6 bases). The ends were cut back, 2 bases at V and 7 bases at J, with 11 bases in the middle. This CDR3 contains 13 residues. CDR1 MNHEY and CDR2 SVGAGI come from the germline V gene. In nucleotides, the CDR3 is TGTGCCAGCAGTTACACCAGGGGTACTGGCTACACCTTC. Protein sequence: CASSYTRGTGYTF.

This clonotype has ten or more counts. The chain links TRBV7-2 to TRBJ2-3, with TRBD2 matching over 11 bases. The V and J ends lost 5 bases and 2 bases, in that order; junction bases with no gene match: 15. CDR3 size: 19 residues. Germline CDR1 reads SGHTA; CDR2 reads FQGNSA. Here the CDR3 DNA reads TGTGCCAGCAGCCCCGGGTGGGCTAGCGGGGGGTCCTTCACAGATACGCAGTATTTT. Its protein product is CASSPGWASGGSFTDTQYF.